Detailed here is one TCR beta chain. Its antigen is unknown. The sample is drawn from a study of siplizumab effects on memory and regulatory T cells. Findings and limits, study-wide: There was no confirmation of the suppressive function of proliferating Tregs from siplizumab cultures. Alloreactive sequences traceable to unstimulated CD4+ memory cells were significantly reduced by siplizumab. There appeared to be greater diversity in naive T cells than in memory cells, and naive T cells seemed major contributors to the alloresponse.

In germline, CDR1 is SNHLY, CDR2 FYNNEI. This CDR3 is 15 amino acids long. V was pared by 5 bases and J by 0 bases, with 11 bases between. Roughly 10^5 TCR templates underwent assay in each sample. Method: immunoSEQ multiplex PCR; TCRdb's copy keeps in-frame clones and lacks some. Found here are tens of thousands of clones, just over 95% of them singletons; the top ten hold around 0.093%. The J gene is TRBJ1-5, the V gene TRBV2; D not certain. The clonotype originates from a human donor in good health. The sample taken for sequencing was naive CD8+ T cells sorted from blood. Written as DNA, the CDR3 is TGTGCCAGCAGTCCGGACCTTTATAGCAATCAGCCCCAGCATTTT. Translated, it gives CASSPDLYSNQPQHF.